A single sample gave rise to the 5 T cell receptor beta chains below, sequenced in a study of T-cell memory formation after mild COVID-19. Each CDR3 protein is one row after TCRdb ran MiXCR on the 5' RACE reads. There are under 400,000 distinct CDR3 sequences in the sample; around 30% occur only once, and about 13% lies in the top ten. The specimen sequenced was PBMCs or a T cell subset sorted from them (not recorded which). The receptors come from an adult woman who had mild COVID-19 (a few samples of this study predate the infection). Cell type and time point are not known.

V is TRBV7-9 and J is TRBJ2-1, with 12 positions matching TRBD2. V shed 5 bases and J 6 bases; nucleotides not matched to a gene: 14. The CDR3 has 18 residues. CDR1 is SEHNR and CDR2 is FQNEAQ in the germline V gene (reference sequence). CDR3 sequence reads: CASSESPVTSGSSNEQFF. CDR3 bases: TGTGCCAGCAGCGAATCCCCGGTGACTAGCGGGAGTTCCAATGAGCAGTTCTTC.

This chain joins TRBV9 and TRBJ2-5; 8 nucleotides match TRBD2. The J segment lost 5 bases and the V segment lost 0 bases, leaving 6 bases of the junction unmatched. CDR3 length equals 15 residues. From germline, CDR1 is SGDLS and CDR2 YYNGEE. DNA of the CDR3: TGTGCCAGCAGCGTAGGGAGCGGGAGCCGGGAGACCCAGTACTTC. This gives the protein CASSVGSGSRETQYF.

This clonotype was detected a few times. The chain carries TRBV5-1 and TRBJ1-1, with unresolved D. Per germline, CDR1 SGHRS and CDR2 YFSETQ. V was pared by 7 bases and J by 3 bases, with 19 bases between. The CDR3 spans 15 residues. The CDR3 coding sequence is TGCGCCAGCCGCGATCGTACCCGGGAGTACACTGAAGCTTTCTTT. Amino acid sequence: CASRDRTREYTEAFF.

The sample holds many counts of this clonotype. The rearrangement links TRBV20-1 to TRBJ2-2, with 8 nucleotides matching TRBD2. Per germline, CDR1 DFQATT and CDR2 SNEGSKA (reference sequence). V dropped 5 bases and J dropped 1; count of bases not matched to a gene: 15. This CDR3 is built from 18 residues. The CDR3 sequence is CSAFRQTAGGLNTGELFF. The CDR3 bases are TGCAGTGCTTTCAGACAGACGGCGGGAGGTCTGAACACCGGGGAGCTGTTTTTT.

This clonotype was detected a few times. CDR3 coding DNA: TGTGCCAGCAGCCCGACAGGACTCTCCTACAATGAGCAGTTCTTC. This codes for CASSPTGLSYNEQFF. The chain joins TRBV7-3 to TRBJ2-1; tentative D call: TRBD1 (6 bases). This CDR3 contains 15 residues. The V and J ends lost 5 bases and 0 bases respectively, with 11 bases between them. Germline CDR1 reads SGHTA; CDR2 reads FQGTGA.